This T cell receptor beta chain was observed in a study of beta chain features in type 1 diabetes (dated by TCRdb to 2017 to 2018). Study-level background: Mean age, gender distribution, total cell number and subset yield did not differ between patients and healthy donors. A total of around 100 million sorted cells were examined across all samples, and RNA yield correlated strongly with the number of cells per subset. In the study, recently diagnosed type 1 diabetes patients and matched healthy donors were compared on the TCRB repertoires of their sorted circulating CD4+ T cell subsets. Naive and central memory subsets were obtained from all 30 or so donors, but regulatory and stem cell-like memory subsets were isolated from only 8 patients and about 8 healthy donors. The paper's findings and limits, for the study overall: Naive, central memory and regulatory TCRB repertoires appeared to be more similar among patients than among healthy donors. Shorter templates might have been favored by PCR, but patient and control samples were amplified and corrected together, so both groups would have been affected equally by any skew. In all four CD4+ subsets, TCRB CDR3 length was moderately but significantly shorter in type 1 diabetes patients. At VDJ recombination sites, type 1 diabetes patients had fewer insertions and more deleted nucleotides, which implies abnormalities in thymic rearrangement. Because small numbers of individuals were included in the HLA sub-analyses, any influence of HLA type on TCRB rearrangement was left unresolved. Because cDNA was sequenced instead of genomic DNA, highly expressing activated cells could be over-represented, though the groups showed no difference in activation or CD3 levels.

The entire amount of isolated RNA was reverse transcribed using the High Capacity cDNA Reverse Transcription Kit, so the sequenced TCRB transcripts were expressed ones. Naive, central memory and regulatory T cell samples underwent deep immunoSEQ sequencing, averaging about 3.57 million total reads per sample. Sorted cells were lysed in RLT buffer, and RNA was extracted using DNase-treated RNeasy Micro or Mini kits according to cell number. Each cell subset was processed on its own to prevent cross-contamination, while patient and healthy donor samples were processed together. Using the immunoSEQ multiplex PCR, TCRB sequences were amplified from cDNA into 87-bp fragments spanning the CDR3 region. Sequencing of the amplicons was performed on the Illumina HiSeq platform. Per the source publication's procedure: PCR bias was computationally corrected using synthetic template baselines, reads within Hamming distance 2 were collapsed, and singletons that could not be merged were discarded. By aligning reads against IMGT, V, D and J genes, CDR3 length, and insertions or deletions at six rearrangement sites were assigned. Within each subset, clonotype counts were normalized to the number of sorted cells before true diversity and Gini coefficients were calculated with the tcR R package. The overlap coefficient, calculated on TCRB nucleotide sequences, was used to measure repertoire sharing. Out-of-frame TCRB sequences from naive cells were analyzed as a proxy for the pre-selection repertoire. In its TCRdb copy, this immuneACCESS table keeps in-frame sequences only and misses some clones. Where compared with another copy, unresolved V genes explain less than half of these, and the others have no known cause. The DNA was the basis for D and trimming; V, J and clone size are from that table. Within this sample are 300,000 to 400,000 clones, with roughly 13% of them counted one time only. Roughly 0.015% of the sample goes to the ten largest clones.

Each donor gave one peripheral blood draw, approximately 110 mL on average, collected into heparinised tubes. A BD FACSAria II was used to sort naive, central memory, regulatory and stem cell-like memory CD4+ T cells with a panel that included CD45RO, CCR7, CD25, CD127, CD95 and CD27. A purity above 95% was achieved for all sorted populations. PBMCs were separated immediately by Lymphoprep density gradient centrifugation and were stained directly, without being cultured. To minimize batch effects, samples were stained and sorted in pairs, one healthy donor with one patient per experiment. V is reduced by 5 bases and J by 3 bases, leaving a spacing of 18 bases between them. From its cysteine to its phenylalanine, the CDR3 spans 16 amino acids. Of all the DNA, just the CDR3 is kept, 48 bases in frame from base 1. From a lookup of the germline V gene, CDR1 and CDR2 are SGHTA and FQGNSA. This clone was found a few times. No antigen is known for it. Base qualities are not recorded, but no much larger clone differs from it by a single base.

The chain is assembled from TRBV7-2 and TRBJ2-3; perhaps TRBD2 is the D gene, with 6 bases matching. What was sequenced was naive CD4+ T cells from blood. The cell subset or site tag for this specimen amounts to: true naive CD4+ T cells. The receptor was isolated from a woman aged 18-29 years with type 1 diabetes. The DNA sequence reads TGTGCCAGCAGCCGAGTGGGGGGAGTAATGACAGATACGCAGTATTTT. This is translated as CASSRVGGVMTDTQYF.